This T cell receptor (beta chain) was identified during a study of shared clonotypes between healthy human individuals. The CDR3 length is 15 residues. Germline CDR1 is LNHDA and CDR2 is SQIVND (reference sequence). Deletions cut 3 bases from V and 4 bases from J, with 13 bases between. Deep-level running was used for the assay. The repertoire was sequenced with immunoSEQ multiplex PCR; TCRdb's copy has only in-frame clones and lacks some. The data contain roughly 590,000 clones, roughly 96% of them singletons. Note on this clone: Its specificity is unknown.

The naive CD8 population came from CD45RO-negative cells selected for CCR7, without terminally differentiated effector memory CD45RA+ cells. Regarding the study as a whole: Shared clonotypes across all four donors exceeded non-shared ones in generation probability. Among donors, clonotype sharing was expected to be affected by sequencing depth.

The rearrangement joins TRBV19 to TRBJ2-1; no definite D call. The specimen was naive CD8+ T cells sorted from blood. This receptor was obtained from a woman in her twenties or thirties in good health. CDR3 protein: CASSMSLAPYNEQFF. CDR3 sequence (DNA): TGTGCCAGTAGTATGAGTTTGGCCCCGTACAATGAGCAGTTCTTC.